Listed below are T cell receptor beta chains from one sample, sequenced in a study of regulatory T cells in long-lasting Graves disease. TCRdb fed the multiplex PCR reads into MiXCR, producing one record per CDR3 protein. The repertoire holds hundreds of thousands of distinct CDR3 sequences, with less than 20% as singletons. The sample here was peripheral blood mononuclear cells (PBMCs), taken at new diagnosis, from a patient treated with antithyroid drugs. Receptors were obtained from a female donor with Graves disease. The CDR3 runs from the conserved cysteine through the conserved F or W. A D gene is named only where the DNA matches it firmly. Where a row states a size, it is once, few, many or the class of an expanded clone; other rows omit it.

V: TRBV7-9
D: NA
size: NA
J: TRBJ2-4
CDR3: CASSLVEGAKNIQYF
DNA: TGTGCCAGCAGCTTAGTGGAGGGAGCCAAAAACATTCAGTACTTC

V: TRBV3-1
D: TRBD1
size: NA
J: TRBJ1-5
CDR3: CASSLLGGGQPQHF
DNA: TGTGCCAGCAGTTTGTTAGGGGGCGGCCAGCCCCAGCATTTT

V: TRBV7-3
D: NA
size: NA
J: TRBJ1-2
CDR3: CASSQLPRVGAGYTF
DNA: TGCGCCAGCAGCCAACTACCCCGGGTGGGTGCTGGCTACACCTTC

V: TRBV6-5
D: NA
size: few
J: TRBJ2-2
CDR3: CASSYSTQGENTGELFF
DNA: TGTGCCAGCAGTTACTCGACACAGGGCGAGAACACCGGGGAGCTGTTTTTT

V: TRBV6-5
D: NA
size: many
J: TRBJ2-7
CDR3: CASSYSPPNPGNPSYEQYF
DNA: TGTGCCAGCAGTTACTCCCCACCAAATCCCGGGAATCCCTCCTACGAGCAGTACTTC

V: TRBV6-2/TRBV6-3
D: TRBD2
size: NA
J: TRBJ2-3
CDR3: CASSELGGGKDTQYF
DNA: TGTGCCAGCAGTGAACTTGGCGGGGGTAAAGATACGCAGTATTTT

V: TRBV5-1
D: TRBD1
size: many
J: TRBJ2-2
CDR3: CASSPGTGRGHTGELFF
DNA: TGCGCCAGCAGCCCCGGGACAGGCCGGGGGCACACCGGGGAGCTGTTTTTT

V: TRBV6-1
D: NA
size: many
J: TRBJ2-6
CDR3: CASSAGANVLTF
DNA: TGTGCCAGCAGTGCCGGGGCCAACGTCCTGACTTTC

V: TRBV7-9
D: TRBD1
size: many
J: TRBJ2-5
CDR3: CASSSRTGGFQETQYF
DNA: TGTGCCAGCAGCTCTCGGACAGGGGGCTTCCAAGAGACCCAGTACTTC

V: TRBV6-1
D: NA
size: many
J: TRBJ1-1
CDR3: CASSRAEGNTEAFF
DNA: TGTGCCAGCAGCCGGGCCGAGGGTAACACTGAAGCTTTCTTT

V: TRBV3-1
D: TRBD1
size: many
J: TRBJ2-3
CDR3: CASSQVQGAGDTQYF
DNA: TGTGCCAGCAGCCAAGTACAGGGGGCCGGAGATACGCAGTATTTT

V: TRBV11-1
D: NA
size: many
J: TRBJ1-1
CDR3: CASSLYQNTEAFF
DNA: TGTGCCAGCAGCTTATACCAGAACACTGAAGCTTTCTTT

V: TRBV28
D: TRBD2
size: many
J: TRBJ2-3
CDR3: CASGTSYSTDTQYF
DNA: TGTGCCAGCGGGACTAGCTATAGCACAGATACGCAGTATTTT

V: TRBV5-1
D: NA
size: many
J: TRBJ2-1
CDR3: CASSRPGNEQFF
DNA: TGCGCCAGCAGCCGACCGGGGAATGAGCAGTTCTTC

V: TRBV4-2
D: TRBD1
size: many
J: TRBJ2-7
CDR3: CASSQEAGQGNYEQYF
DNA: TGTGCCAGCAGCCAAGAGGCGGGACAGGGCAATTACGAGCAGTACTTC

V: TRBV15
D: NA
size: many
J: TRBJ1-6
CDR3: CATSRALGPALSPLHF
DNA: TGTGCCACCAGCAGAGCCTTGGGACCTGCCTTATCACCCCTCCACTTT

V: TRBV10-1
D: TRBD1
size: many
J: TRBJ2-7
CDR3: CASRGQGSYEQYF
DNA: TGCGCCAGCAGGGGACAGGGGTCCTACGAGCAGTACTTC

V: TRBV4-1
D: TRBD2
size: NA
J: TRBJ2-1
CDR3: CASSQGDSGSYNEQFF
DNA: TGCGCCAGCAGCCAAGGGGATAGCGGGAGTTACAATGAGCAGTTCTTC

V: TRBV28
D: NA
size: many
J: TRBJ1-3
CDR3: CASSFLGSGNTIYF
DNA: TGTGCCAGCAGTTTTTTAGGCTCTGGAAACACCATATATTTT

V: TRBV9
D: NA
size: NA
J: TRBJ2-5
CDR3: CASGVGWVLETQYF
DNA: TGTGCCAGCGGCGTAGGATGGGTTTTAGAGACCCAGTACTTC

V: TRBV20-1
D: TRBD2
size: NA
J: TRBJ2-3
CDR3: CSASSSSGGIDTQYF
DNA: TGCAGTGCTAGTTCGTCTAGCGGGGGGATAGATACGCAGTATTTT

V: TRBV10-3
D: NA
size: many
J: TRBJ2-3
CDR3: CAISAGASTDTQYF
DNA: TGTGCCATCAGTGCCGGGGCTTCCACAGATACGCAGTATTTT

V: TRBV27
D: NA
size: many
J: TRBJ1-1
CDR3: CATGGYNTEAFF
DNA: TGTGCCACGGGGGGATACAACACTGAAGCTTTCTTT

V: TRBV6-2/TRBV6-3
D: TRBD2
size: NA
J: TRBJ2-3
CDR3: CASTPTGGTDTQYF
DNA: TGTGCCAGCACCCCCACGGGGGGTACAGATACGCAGTATTTT

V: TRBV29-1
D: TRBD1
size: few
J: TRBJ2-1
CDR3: CSSNRGDEQFF
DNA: TGCAGCAGTAACAGGGGCGATGAGCAGTTCTTC

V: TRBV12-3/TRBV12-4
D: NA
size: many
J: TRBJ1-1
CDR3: CASRRTPLSAVTEAFF
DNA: TGTGCCAGCAGGCGTACCCCGTTATCGGCTGTGACTGAAGCTTTCTTT

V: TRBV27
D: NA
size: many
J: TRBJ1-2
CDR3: CASSLSGGAGYGYTF
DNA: TGTGCCAGCAGTTTATCGGGGGGGGCAGGCTATGGCTACACCTTC

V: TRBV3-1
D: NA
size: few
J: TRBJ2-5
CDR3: CASSPYTETQYF
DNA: TGTGCCAGCAGCCCCTACACGGAGACCCAGTACTTC

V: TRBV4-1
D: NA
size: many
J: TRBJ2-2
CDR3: CASSPRGSNTGELFF
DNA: TGCGCCAGCAGCCCCAGGGGCTCGAACACCGGGGAGCTGTTTTTT

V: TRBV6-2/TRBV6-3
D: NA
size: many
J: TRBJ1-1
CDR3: CASSYSSFGSRTEAFF
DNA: TGTGCCAGCAGTTACTCCTCCTTTGGGAGTCGCACTGAAGCTTTCTTT

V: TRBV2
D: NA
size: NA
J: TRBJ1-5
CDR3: CASRGGDFQPQHF
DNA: TGTGCCAGCAGGGGGGGGGACTTTCAGCCCCAGCATTTT

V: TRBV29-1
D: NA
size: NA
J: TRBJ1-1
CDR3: CSVLQGGTEAFF
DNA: TGCAGCGTCCTACAGGGAGGGACTGAAGCTTTCTTT

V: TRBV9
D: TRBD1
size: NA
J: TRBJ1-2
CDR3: CASSVALLGQGLGYTF
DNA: TGTGCCAGCAGCGTAGCCCTCCTCGGACAGGGGCTTGGCTACACCTTC

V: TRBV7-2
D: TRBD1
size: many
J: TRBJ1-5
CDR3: CASSLGQSINQPQHF
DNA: TGTGCCAGCAGCTTGGGACAGTCAATCAATCAGCCCCAGCATTTT

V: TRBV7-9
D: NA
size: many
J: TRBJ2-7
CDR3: CASSFKSPYEQYF
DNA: TGTGCCAGCAGCTTTAAGTCCCCCTACGAGCAGTACTTC

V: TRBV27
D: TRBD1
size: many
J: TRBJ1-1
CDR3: CASMADRGGTEAFF
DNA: TGTGCCAGTATGGCTGACAGGGGTGGCACTGAAGCTTTCTTT

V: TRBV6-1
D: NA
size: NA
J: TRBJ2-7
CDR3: CASKTGRKSSYEQYF
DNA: TGTGCCAGTAAGACAGGAAGAAAAAGCTCCTACGAGCAGTACTTC

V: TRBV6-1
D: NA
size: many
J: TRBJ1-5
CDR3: CASSDWEGSQPQHF
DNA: TGTGCCAGCAGTGATTGGGAGGGCAGTCAGCCCCAGCATTTT

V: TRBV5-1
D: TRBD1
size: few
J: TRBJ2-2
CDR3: CASSWTGTGPTGELFF
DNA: TGCGCCAGCAGCTGGACCGGGACAGGTCCCACCGGGGAGCTGTTTTTT

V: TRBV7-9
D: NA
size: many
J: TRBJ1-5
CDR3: CASSLDAHNQPQHF
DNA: TGTGCCAGCAGCTTAGATGCCCACAATCAGCCCCAGCATTTT

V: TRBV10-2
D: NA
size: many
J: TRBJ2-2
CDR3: CASSERGGELFF
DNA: TGCGCCAGCAGTGAGCGGGGCGGGGAGCTGTTTTTT